The rows below give T cell receptor beta chains drawn from one sample of a study of technical replicates of blood from a handful of donors. The repertoire was sequenced with immunoSEQ multiplex PCR; TCRdb's copy has only in-frame clones and lacks some. The table records just over 80,000 clones, approximately 94% of them present only once. Sequencing was done on a sample of T cells isolated from PBMCs. All receptors derive from a human donor in good health. Each CDR3 is given with its conserved first and last residue. The D gene is left open where the match is weak. Expanded clones are given a class, and other clones once, few, many or no size at all.

clone size: -
CDR3 length: 17
J gene: TRBJ2-1
V gene: TRBV10-1
D gene: TRBD2
CDR3 DNA: TGCGCCAGCAGTGCCCGGTCTAGCGGGAGGGTCTACAATGAGCAGTTCTTC
CDR3 protein: CASSARSSGRVYNEQFF

clone size: once
CDR3 length: 10
J gene: TRBJ2-1
V gene: TRBV20-1
D gene: -
CDR3 DNA: TGCAGTGCTGCGCCCCGGGAGCAGTTCTTC
CDR3 protein: CSAAPREQFF

clone size: -
CDR3 length: 14
J gene: TRBJ2-7
V gene: TRBV30
D gene: -
CDR3 DNA: TGTGCCTGGAGTGTCGGGGTGGAAGCCTACGAGCAGTACTTC
CDR3 protein: CAWSVGVEAYEQYF

clone size: -
CDR3 length: 13
J gene: TRBJ1-3
V gene: TRBV7-9
D gene: -
CDR3 DNA: TGTGCCAGCAGCTTAGATGGCAGAAACACCATATATTTT
CDR3 protein: CASSLDGRNTIYF

clone size: -
CDR3 length: 15
J gene: TRBJ2-1
V gene: TRBV28
D gene: -
CDR3 DNA: TGTGCCAGCAGCTCCCCACGGGGGTCCTACAATGAGCAGTTCTTC
CDR3 protein: CASSSPRGSYNEQFF

clone size: -
CDR3 length: 15
J gene: TRBJ2-5
V gene: TRBV9
D gene: TRBD2
CDR3 DNA: TGTGCCAGCAGCGTAGGACTAGCGCCGCAAGAGACCCAGTACTTC
CDR3 protein: CASSVGLAPQETQYF

clone size: once
CDR3 length: 14
J gene: TRBJ1-1
V gene: TRBV19
D gene: TRBD1
CDR3 DNA: TGTGCCAGTAGCCAGCGACAGGGGATGCCTGAAGCTTTCTTT
CDR3 protein: CASSQRQGMPEAFF

clone size: -
CDR3 length: 11
J gene: TRBJ2-1
V gene: TRBV7-2
D gene: -
CDR3 DNA: TGTGCCAGCAGCTTAAACTATGAGCAGTTCTTC
CDR3 protein: CASSLNYEQFF

clone size: -
CDR3 length: 12
J gene: TRBJ1-2
V gene: TRBV30
D gene: -
CDR3 DNA: TGTGCCTGGAGTCAGTACAGGGTCGGCTACACCTTC
CDR3 protein: CAWSQYRVGYTF

clone size: -
CDR3 length: 13
J gene: TRBJ2-7
V gene: TRBV6-5
D gene: -
CDR3 DNA: TGTGCCAGCAGTTACACCCAGGGCTACGAGCAGTACTTC
CDR3 protein: CASSYTQGYEQYF

clone size: -
CDR3 length: 13
J gene: TRBJ2-7
V gene: TRBV6-6
D gene: TRBD1
CDR3 DNA: TGTGCCAGCAGTACTCAGGGGGCGGAAGAGCAGTACTTC
CDR3 protein: CASSTQGAEEQYF

clone size: -
CDR3 length: 11
J gene: TRBJ2-7
V gene: TRBV6-6
D gene: -
CDR3 DNA: TGTGCCAGCAGTTACGGAGACGAGCAGTACTTC
CDR3 protein: CASSYGDEQYF

clone size: -
CDR3 length: 14
J gene: TRBJ1-3
V gene: TRBV6-5
D gene: -
CDR3 DNA: TGTGCCAGCAGTACAGGCTACTCTGGAAACACCATATATTTT
CDR3 protein: CASSTGYSGNTIYF

clone size: -
CDR3 length: 16
J gene: TRBJ2-3
V gene: TRBV15
D gene: TRBD2
CDR3 DNA: TGTGCCACCAGCAGATTGGGGCTAGCGGGCACAGATACGCAGTATTTT
CDR3 protein: CATSRLGLAGTDTQYF

clone size: -
CDR3 length: 14
J gene: TRBJ1-1
V gene: TRBV12-5
D gene: TRBD1
CDR3 DNA: TGTGCTAGTGGCTCCGGGACAGGTAACACTGAAGCTTTCTTT
CDR3 protein: CASGSGTGNTEAFF

clone size: -
CDR3 length: 14
J gene: TRBJ1-4
V gene: TRBV2
D gene: -
CDR3 DNA: TGTGCCAGCAGTCCAGGGGTAACTAATGAAAAACTGTTTTTT
CDR3 protein: CASSPGVTNEKLFF

clone size: -
CDR3 length: 17
J gene: TRBJ2-7
V gene: TRBV2
D gene: -
CDR3 DNA: TGTGCCAGCAGTGAAGCTCCCTCCCGGGACAAGATCTACGAGCAGTACTTC
CDR3 protein: CASSEAPSRDKIYEQYF

clone size: -
CDR3 length: 14
J gene: TRBJ2-3
V gene: TRBV4-1
D gene: -
CDR3 DNA: TGCGCCAGCAGCCACCTCGCGGGCACAGATACGCAGTATTTT
CDR3 protein: CASSHLAGTDTQYF

clone size: -
CDR3 length: 15
J gene: TRBJ2-3
V gene: TRBV14
D gene: TRBD2
CDR3 DNA: TGTGCCAGCAGCCACCTAGCGGATAACACAGATACGCAGTATTTT
CDR3 protein: CASSHLADNTDTQYF

clone size: -
CDR3 length: 19
J gene: TRBJ2-2
V gene: TRBV4-1
D gene: -
CDR3 DNA: TGCGCCAGCAGCGATAGGACACTTCTAGTTGTATCGAACACCGGGGAGCTGTTTTTT
CDR3 protein: CASSDRTLLVVSNTGELFF

clone size: once
CDR3 length: 13
J gene: TRBJ1-3
V gene: TRBV28
D gene: -
CDR3 DNA: TGTGCCAGCAGACGAGGCTCTGGAAACACCATATATTTT
CDR3 protein: CASRRGSGNTIYF

clone size: -
CDR3 length: 14
J gene: TRBJ2-1
V gene: TRBV9
D gene: -
CDR3 DNA: TGTGCCAGCAGCGTAGCTCGGGGGTTTAGTGAGCAGTTCTTC
CDR3 protein: CASSVARGFSEQFF

clone size: -
CDR3 length: 15
J gene: TRBJ2-2
V gene: TRBV11-2
D gene: -
CDR3 DNA: TGTGCCAGCAGCTACTTACGATCTGTCACCGGGGAGCTGTTTTTT
CDR3 protein: CASSYLRSVTGELFF

clone size: -
CDR3 length: 14
J gene: TRBJ1-2
V gene: TRBV30
D gene: -
CDR3 DNA: TGTGCCTGGAGTGCCGGACAAAACTGGTATGGCTACACCTTC
CDR3 protein: CAWSAGQNWYGYTF

clone size: -
CDR3 length: 14
J gene: TRBJ1-1
V gene: TRBV27
D gene: -
CDR3 DNA: TGTGCCAGCAGTCCGAGGCAGGGCTCAACTGAAGCTTTCTTT
CDR3 protein: CASSPRQGSTEAFF

clone size: -
CDR3 length: 14
J gene: TRBJ2-5
V gene: TRBV7-9
D gene: TRBD1
CDR3 DNA: TGTGCCAGCAGCCGCAGGGGGCAGGGGGAGACCCAGTACTTC
CDR3 protein: CASSRRGQGETQYF

clone size: -
CDR3 length: 15
J gene: TRBJ2-3
V gene: TRBV7-6
D gene: -
CDR3 DNA: TGTGCCAGCAGCTTAGAACAGGACTACACAGATACGCAGTATTTT
CDR3 protein: CASSLEQDYTDTQYF

clone size: -
CDR3 length: 14
J gene: TRBJ1-3
V gene: TRBV7-2
D gene: -
CDR3 DNA: TGTGCCAGCAGCCCAAGTAGCACCGGAAACACCATATATTTT
CDR3 protein: CASSPSSTGNTIYF

clone size: few
CDR3 length: 14
J gene: TRBJ1-1
V gene: TRBV11-3
D gene: -
CDR3 DNA: TGTGCCAGCAGCACCGGACAGATGAACACTGAAGCTTTCTTT
CDR3 protein: CASSTGQMNTEAFF

clone size: -
CDR3 length: 13
J gene: TRBJ2-7
V gene: TRBV7-2
D gene: -
CDR3 DNA: TGTGCCAGCAGCTTAGGGGGGCCAGGTGAGCAGTACTTC
CDR3 protein: CASSLGGPGEQYF

clone size: -
CDR3 length: 11
J gene: TRBJ2-1
V gene: TRBV5-6
D gene: -
CDR3 DNA: TGTGCCAGCAGCAATTTCTATGAGCAGTTCTTC
CDR3 protein: CASSNFYEQFF

clone size: -
CDR3 length: 13
J gene: TRBJ2-1
V gene: TRBV27
D gene: -
CDR3 DNA: TGTGCCAGCAGTCCGGGACTTCTCAATGAGCAGTTCTTC
CDR3 protein: CASSPGLLNEQFF

clone size: -
CDR3 length: 15
J gene: TRBJ2-5
V gene: TRBV5-6
D gene: -
CDR3 DNA: TGTGCCAGCAGCTTGATTCAAGAGCGGTATGAGACCCAGTACTTC
CDR3 protein: CASSLIQERYETQYF

clone size: -
CDR3 length: 14
J gene: TRBJ2-7
V gene: TRBV5-1
D gene: -
CDR3 DNA: TGCGCCAGCAGCTTTATTCAGGGCTCCTACGAGCAGTACTTC
CDR3 protein: CASSFIQGSYEQYF

clone size: -
CDR3 length: 13
J gene: TRBJ1-5
V gene: TRBV7-2
D gene: -
CDR3 DNA: TGTGCCAGCAGCCCAAATAGCAATCAGCCCCAGCATTTT
CDR3 protein: CASSPNSNQPQHF

clone size: -
CDR3 length: 13
J gene: TRBJ2-7
V gene: TRBV2
D gene: TRBD2
CDR3 DNA: TGTGCCAGCACCCCCAGCTCCGGGACTAGCTCGTACTTC
CDR3 protein: CASTPSSGTSSYF

clone size: -
CDR3 length: 14
J gene: TRBJ2-7
V gene: TRBV5-8
D gene: TRBD1
CDR3 DNA: TGTGCCAGCAGCTTGGGAGACAGGGCCAACGAGCAGTACTTC
CDR3 protein: CASSLGDRANEQYF

clone size: -
CDR3 length: 16
J gene: TRBJ2-5
V gene: TRBV11-2
D gene: -
CDR3 DNA: TGTGCCAGCAGCCGGGCTGAACCTAGCGCTGTAGAGACCCAGTACTTC
CDR3 protein: CASSRAEPSAVETQYF

clone size: -
CDR3 length: 18
J gene: TRBJ2-7
V gene: TRBV7-2
D gene: TRBD2
CDR3 DNA: TGTGCCAGCAGCCGTGGGACTAGCGGGATCCTAAATAGAAACGAGCAGTACTTC
CDR3 protein: CASSRGTSGILNRNEQYF

clone size: -
CDR3 length: 15
J gene: TRBJ2-7
V gene: TRBV4-2
D gene: TRBD2
CDR3 DNA: TGTGCCAGCAGGAAGCCGGGAGGTAATCCCTACGAGCAGTACTTC
CDR3 protein: CASRKPGGNPYEQYF

clone size: -
CDR3 length: 14
J gene: TRBJ1-1
V gene: TRBV30
D gene: -
CDR3 DNA: TGTGCCTGGAGTGTTAGGGGGGGGAACACTGAAGCTTTCTTT
CDR3 protein: CAWSVRGGNTEAFF

clone size: -
CDR3 length: 15
J gene: TRBJ1-2
V gene: TRBV4-1
D gene: TRBD1
CDR3 DNA: TGCGCCAGCAGCCACGTGGGACAGGGCCATAATGGCTACACCTTC
CDR3 protein: CASSHVGQGHNGYTF

clone size: -
CDR3 length: 13
J gene: TRBJ2-2
V gene: TRBV2
D gene: -
CDR3 DNA: TGTGCCAGCAGCGGACAGTACACCGGGGAGCTGTTTTTT
CDR3 protein: CASSGQYTGELFF

clone size: once
CDR3 length: 16
J gene: TRBJ1-5
V gene: TRBV7-9
D gene: -
CDR3 DNA: TGTGCCAGCAGTGGGGGGGAGTGGACTGGCAGCCAGCCCCAGCATTTT
CDR3 protein: CASSGGEWTGSQPQHF

clone size: -
CDR3 length: 11
J gene: TRBJ2-1
V gene: TRBV20-1
D gene: -
CDR3 DNA: TGCAGTGCTAGAGATAGCTATGAGCAGTTCTTC
CDR3 protein: CSARDSYEQFF

clone size: -
CDR3 length: 15
J gene: TRBJ1-5
V gene: TRBV19
D gene: TRBD1
CDR3 DNA: TGTGCCAGTAGTCCCGGGGACAGGAGCAATCAGCCCCAGCATTTT
CDR3 protein: CASSPGDRSNQPQHF

clone size: -
CDR3 length: 13
J gene: TRBJ2-5
V gene: TRBV27
D gene: -
CDR3 DNA: TGTGCCAGCAGCTCTGACAGAGGAGAGACCCAGTACTTC
CDR3 protein: CASSSDRGETQYF

clone size: -
CDR3 length: 12
J gene: TRBJ2-7
V gene: TRBV28
D gene: -
CDR3 DNA: TGTGCCAGCAGTTTTCCTAGCTACGAGCAGTACTTC
CDR3 protein: CASSFPSYEQYF

clone size: -
CDR3 length: 13
J gene: TRBJ2-7
V gene: TRBV5-4
D gene: TRBD2
CDR3 DNA: TGTGCCAGCAGCTACGGGACTAGCTACGAGCAGTACTTC
CDR3 protein: CASSYGTSYEQYF

clone size: -
CDR3 length: 15
J gene: TRBJ2-7
V gene: TRBV30
D gene: TRBD2
CDR3 DNA: TGTGCCTGGACCGGGACTAGCGGGAGGGGATACGAGCAGTACTTC
CDR3 protein: CAWTGTSGRGYEQYF

clone size: -
CDR3 length: 16
J gene: TRBJ2-5
V gene: TRBV28
D gene: -
CDR3 DNA: TGTGCCAGCAGTCCGTGGGTGGGAGGAACTGAAGAGACCCAGTACTTC
CDR3 protein: CASSPWVGGTEETQYF

clone size: -
CDR3 length: 12
J gene: TRBJ2-1
V gene: TRBV10-3
D gene: -
CDR3 DNA: TGTGCCATCAGTGAGTCTCTAAATGAGCAGTTCTTC
CDR3 protein: CAISESLNEQFF

clone size: -
CDR3 length: 17
J gene: TRBJ2-2
V gene: TRBV11-2
D gene: TRBD2
CDR3 DNA: TGTGCCAGCAGCTTTGGACTAGCGGGAGATATGACCGGGGAGCTGTTTTTT
CDR3 protein: CASSFGLAGDMTGELFF

clone size: -
CDR3 length: 13
J gene: TRBJ2-7
V gene: TRBV27
D gene: -
CDR3 DNA: TGTGCCAGCAGTTTAACCCGCTACTACGAGCAGTACTTC
CDR3 protein: CASSLTRYYEQYF

clone size: -
CDR3 length: 13
J gene: TRBJ1-2
V gene: TRBV11-2
D gene: TRBD1
CDR3 DNA: TGTGCCAGCAGTCCGGGACAGGGGAACGGCTACACCTTC
CDR3 protein: CASSPGQGNGYTF

clone size: -
CDR3 length: 16
J gene: TRBJ2-3
V gene: TRBV5-1
D gene: TRBD2
CDR3 DNA: TGCGCCAGCAGCTTGGCTAGCGGGGCTAGCACAGATACGCAGTATTTT
CDR3 protein: CASSLASGASTDTQYF